This TCR beta chain emerged from a study of T cell responses to AZD1222 COVID-19 vaccine (TCRdb year 2021). Study-level background: A total of 233 trial participants underwent TCR sequencing, of whom roughly 210 received two doses of AZD1222 and some 26 received two doses of the MenACWY control vaccine. Trial participants were enrolled by age into subgroups of 18-55, 56-69 and 70-plus years, and around 150, 29 and 61 TCR-sequenced participants, respectively, were included in these subgroups.

Concerning this clone: Its specific antigen is unknown. There are no base qualities to consult, and no much larger clone falls within one base.

Study-level results and caveats: Participants were mostly white British and included more females than males, and it was suggested by the authors that clonal diversity may have been underestimated. Reportedly, almost half of the unique spike-specific TCRs recognized epitopes lying outside the regions that are mutated in the B.1.351 and B.1.1.7 variants. Only five or six AZD1222 recipients were SARS-CoV-2 seropositive at baseline, limiting conclusions about previously exposed vaccinees. No day 14 peak-response samples were available, so repertoires were characterized only after the peak T cell response. The vaccine-associated CD4 TCRs covered the entire spike protein, and the dominant responses fell in regions 160-218 and 743-854. The 56-69-year group was small, and its depth increase did not reach significance, likely because of low power. Spike-specific TCR breadth and depth rose significantly after two AZD1222 doses compared with day 0 and with MenACWY recipients.

The CDR3 regions of human TCRbeta chains were subjected to immunosequencing. Processing in the source paper ran as follows. TCRs in the repertoires were matched against a reference library of SARS-CoV-2-specific TCRs that had been generated with the MIRA antigen-specificity platform. Breadth was defined as the fraction of unique TCRs that were SARS-CoV-2-associated. Depth was defined as the fraction of total T cells that were SARS-CoV-2-associated. Using the MIRA data, each spike-specific TCR was assigned both to the spike region to which the TCR was reactive and to a CD4 or CD8 class. Log10-transformed breadth and depth values were compared by one-way ANOVA with Sidak's multiple comparisons tests. The source is immuneACCESS, and TCRdb retained only in-frame sequences with V and J called. Part of the clones is not carried over; for the studies checked, unresolved V genes explain less than half of this, and the remainder is unexplained. V, J and clone size are those of that table, while D and trimming were read from the DNA. The sample records under 150,000 clones, 92% of which are singletons. Around 10% of the sample is in the top ten clones.

Sample time point, as interpreted from the label and publication: about 28 days (+/-7) after the second vaccine dose. AZD1222 recipients whose second dose came at about 4 weeks and those whose second dose came at about 12 weeks were combined into one group, since spike-specific TCR depth and breadth did not differ between the two schedules. Samples from vaccinated people were obtained from the UK trials COV001 and COV002, which included a single-blind randomized controlled phase 2/3 trial of AZD1222 (ChAdOx1 nCoV-19) in healthy adults. For TCRbeta chain sequencing, PBMC samples were collected from trial participants at day 0 and at day 28 after the second dose. The CDR3, cysteine through phenylalanine, is 13 amino acids long. Of the read, only the CDR3 DNA is kept; its 39 bases are in frame from base 1. CDR1 ENHRY and CDR2 SYGVKD are derived from the germline V gene. Germline trimming: 7 bases from V, 5 bases from J; junction bases outside gene matches: 5.

The origin of this receptor is an adult who received the AZD1222 COVID-19 vaccine. Recombination joined TRBV10-3 with TRBJ1-1; 9 of the junction bases match TRBD1. This sample comprised peripheral blood, obtained 28 days after the second AZD1222 dose. The CDR3 amino acid sequence is: CAIKRDRETEAFF. The nucleotides read TGTGCCATCAAAAGGGACAGGGAAACTGAAGCTTTCTTT.